A selection of T cell receptor beta chains follows, all from one sample in a study of spatial heterogeneity in lung cancer. TCRdb reanalysed the 5' RACE reads using MiXCR and keeps one entry per CDR3 protein. In the table there are around 89,000 distinct CDR3 sequences, 9.5% to 15% of which are singletons. The input for sequencing was PBMCs, taken at surgery. The receptors here all came from a male donor with early-stage non-small cell lung cancer. Each CDR3 is given with its conserved first and last residue. A D gene is named only where the DNA matches it firmly. Clone size is shown for a subset of rows, as once, few, many or a class of expanded clone.

J: TRBJ2-1
size: -
D: -
V: TRBV6-5
DNA: TGTGCCAGCAGTTACAACAGCTACAATGAGCAGTTCTTC
CDR3: CASSYNSYNEQFF

J: TRBJ1-1
size: few
D: -
V: TRBV3-1
DNA: TGTGCCAGCAGTCGGTCGGACACTGAAGCTTTCTTT
CDR3: CASSRSDTEAFF

J: TRBJ2-5
size: -
D: -
V: TRBV20-1
DNA: TGCAGTCCAGGCACAGTGCAAGAGACCCAGTACTTC
CDR3: CSPGTVQETQYF

J: TRBJ2-7
size: -
D: -
V: TRBV12-3/TRBV12-4
DNA: TGTGCCAGCAGCTACCCGGACTCCCGCCACGAGCAGTACTTC
CDR3: CASSYPDSRHEQYF

J: TRBJ2-5
size: once
D: -
V: TRBV14
DNA: TGTGCCAGCAGCCAAGTTCTGGGAGAGACCCAGTACTTC
CDR3: CASSQVLGETQYF

J: TRBJ1-6
size: -
D: -
V: TRBV5-1
DNA: TGCGCCAGCAGCTTTGGACAATATAATTCACCCCTCCACTTT
CDR3: CASSFGQYNSPLHF

J: TRBJ2-2
size: few
D: -
V: TRBV5-1
DNA: TGCGCCAGCAGCTTGGCTCTGAACACCGGGGAGCTGTTTTTT
CDR3: CASSLALNTGELFF

J: TRBJ2-7
size: few
D: TRBD2
V: TRBV6-2/TRBV6-3
DNA: TGTGCCAGCAATGAATTAGCGGGAACGTACGAGCAGTACTTC
CDR3: CASNELAGTYEQYF

J: TRBJ2-6
size: few
D: -
V: TRBV7-3
DNA: TGTGCCAGCAGCTTCTTCGTGGGTGGGGCCAACGTCCTGACTTTC
CDR3: CASSFFVGGANVLTF

J: TRBJ1-3
size: -
D: TRBD1
V: TRBV7-2
DNA: TGTGCCAGCAGCCGAATTAGGACAGGATCTGGAAACACCATATATTTT
CDR3: CASSRIRTGSGNTIYF

J: TRBJ1-4
size: few
D: -
V: TRBV12-3/TRBV12-4
DNA: TGTGCCAGCAGTTTAGAGGGGGGGCCGAGGGGAACCCTGTTTTTT
CDR3: CASSLEGGPRGTLFF

J: TRBJ2-3
size: -
D: TRBD2
V: TRBV6-6
DNA: TGTGCCAGCAGTTCCCGACTAGCGGGGGTCACAGATACGCAGTATTTT
CDR3: CASSSRLAGVTDTQYF

J: TRBJ1-4
size: few
D: TRBD1
V: TRBV7-2
DNA: TGTGCCAGCAGCTTAGACGGGACAGATGAAAAACTGTTTTTT
CDR3: CASSLDGTDEKLFF

J: TRBJ2-5
size: few
D: TRBD2
V: TRBV11-2
DNA: TGTGCCAGCAGCCCCCGGGGACTAGCGGAAGAGACCCAGTACTTC
CDR3: CASSPRGLAEETQYF

J: TRBJ2-1
size: few
D: -
V: TRBV4-3
DNA: TGCGCCAGCAGCCAGCCCGGAACCCACTACAATGAGCAGTTCTTC
CDR3: CASSQPGTHYNEQFF

J: TRBJ1-1
size: -
D: TRBD1
V: TRBV14
DNA: TGTGCCAGCAGGAGAGAGGACAGGCCGAACACTGAAGCTTTCTTT
CDR3: CASRREDRPNTEAFF

J: TRBJ2-7
size: -
D: TRBD2
V: TRBV10-3
DNA: TGTGCCATCAGTGAGGCCCTAGCGGGCCGCTACGAGCAGTACTTC
CDR3: CAISEALAGRYEQYF

J: TRBJ2-7
size: many
D: -
V: TRBV7-8
DNA: TGTGCCAGCAGCCGAAACGGCCAGTCCTACGAGCAGTACTTC
CDR3: CASSRNGQSYEQYF

J: TRBJ1-2
size: -
D: TRBD1
V: TRBV7-2
DNA: TGTGCCAGCAGCTTAGCGCTGGGACAGAGCTATGGCTACACCTTC
CDR3: CASSLALGQSYGYTF

J: TRBJ2-5
size: few
D: -
V: TRBV7-6
DNA: TGTGCCAGCAGCTTTAGCTGGGAGCGGGCCCCCAAAGAGACCCAGTACTTC
CDR3: CASSFSWERAPKETQYF

J: TRBJ2-6
size: many
D: -
V: TRBV11-1
DNA: TGTGCCAGCCGGGATAGGGACTCTCGGAGCTCTGGGGCCAACGTCCTGACTTTC
CDR3: CASRDRDSRSSGANVLTF

J: TRBJ2-5
size: -
D: -
V: TRBV7-8
DNA: TGTGCCAGCAGCAAACGGGACGGCCAAGAGACCCAGTACTTC
CDR3: CASSKRDGQETQYF

J: TRBJ1-4
size: few
D: -
V: TRBV28
DNA: TGTGCCAGCAGGGAGCCCGGAGGGAATGAAAAACTGTTTTTT
CDR3: CASREPGGNEKLFF

J: TRBJ2-3
size: few
D: -
V: TRBV5-1
DNA: TGCGCCAGCAGCCCCTTGGGTAGAACTAGCACAGATACGCAGTATTTT
CDR3: CASSPLGRTSTDTQYF

J: TRBJ1-2
size: many
D: -
V: TRBV7-9
DNA: TGTGCCAGCAGCTTAGGTCTTCAGTCGTATGGCTACACCTTC
CDR3: CASSLGLQSYGYTF

J: TRBJ1-3
size: few
D: -
V: TRBV25-1
DNA: TGTGCCAGCAGATTACATGGGGAAAACACCATATATTTT
CDR3: CASRLHGENTIYF

J: TRBJ2-3
size: -
D: -
V: TRBV5-1
DNA: TGCGCCAGCAGCTTGCCGGGGCAGGGAGATACGCAGTATTTT
CDR3: CASSLPGQGDTQYF

J: TRBJ1-1
size: -
D: -
V: TRBV7-3
DNA: TGTGCCAGCAGCGGACAACAGGGCACTGAAGCTTTCTTT
CDR3: CASSGQQGTEAFF

J: TRBJ2-4
size: few
D: -
V: TRBV11-2
DNA: TGTGCCAGCAGCTACCCCTCGAGGAAAAACATTCAGTACTTC
CDR3: CASSYPSRKNIQYF

J: TRBJ1-1
size: -
D: TRBD1
V: TRBV6-2/TRBV6-3
DNA: TGTGCCAGCAGTGACAGGGGGCTCCGAGCTTTCTTT
CDR3: CASSDRGLRAFF

J: TRBJ2-3
size: -
D: TRBD2
V: TRBV7-2
DNA: TGTGCCAGCAGCCTAAATAGCGGGGGGGCTAGCACAGATACGCAGTATTTT
CDR3: CASSLNSGGASTDTQYF

J: TRBJ2-3
size: -
D: TRBD2
V: TRBV5-1
DNA: TGCGCCAGCAGCTTGGTTCTAGCGGGGGACACAGATACGCAGTATTTT
CDR3: CASSLVLAGDTDTQYF

J: TRBJ1-2
size: few
D: -
V: TRBV20-1
DNA: TGCAGTGCTAGCCGGGACAAGTACTATGGCTACACCTTC
CDR3: CSASRDKYYGYTF